Listed here are 21 T cell receptor beta chains from one sample, sequenced in a study of cytomegalovirus exposure and HLA in healthy donors. The PCR was carried out with 60 Vbeta primers and 13 Jbeta primers. The data were produced by immunoSEQ multiplex PCR, yet TCRdb's version contains in-frame clones alone and is incomplete. The data show about 170,000 clones, roughly 67% seen once. Specimen: PBMCs. All receptors derive from a woman aged 18-30 years in good health and CMV-seropositive.

The rearrangement links TRBV6-5 to TRBJ2-5; possible D gene TRBD1, 6 bases. Trimming took off 5 bases at V and 1 base at J, with 11 bases between the two ends. Germline assignment: CDR1 MNHEY and CDR2 SVGAGI. The CDR3 totals 14 residues. CDR3 region: CASSIGQIQETQYF. CDR3 bases: TGTGCCAGCAGTATCGGACAGATCCAAGAGACCCAGTACTTC.

The chain combines TRBV2 with TRBJ2-7; a weak D match, TRBD2 (6 bases). V was shortened by 6 bases and J by 4 bases, with 10 bases between the two germline ends. Germline lookup yields CDR1 SNHLY and CDR2 FYNNEI. The CDR3 has 12 amino acids. CDR3 loop: CASRAGSYEQYF. The CDR3 DNA reads as TGTGCCAGCAGGGCGGGGTCTTACGAGCAGTACTTC.

V gene TRBV6-5 combines with J gene TRBJ1-2; 9 bases line up with TRBD1. This CDR3 comprises 14 residues. Trimming took 2 bases from V and 7 from J; bases not matched to a gene: 5. The V gene's germline CDR1 is MNHEY and CDR2 SVGAGI. The CDR3 protein is CASSYGQGSFGYTF. Written as DNA, the CDR3 is TGTGCCAGCAGTTACGGACAGGGGTCTTTTGGCTACACCTTC.

This clone was detected once. This chain links TRBV7-2 with TRBJ2-3, with 8 nucleotides matching TRBD2. The CDR3 extends over 17 amino acids. Germline V lookup: CDR1 SGHTA, CDR2 FQGNSA. V shed 4 bases, J shed 0 bases, and the junction held 9 bases outside the gene matches. Here the CDR3 DNA reads TGTGCCAGCAGCTCCACTATAGCGGGGTTAAGCACAGATACGCAGTATTTT. Protein product: CASSSTIAGLSTDTQYF.

This clone was counted only a few times. The chain carries TRBV9 and TRBJ1-3, with D tentatively TRBD1 (6 bases). V gave up 4 bases and J gave up 9 bases, with 20 bases separating them. The germline V gene has CDR1 SGDLS and CDR2 YYNGEE. The CDR3 has 15 amino acids. The CDR3: CASSPLVGQQATIYF. CDR3 DNA sequence: TGTGCCAGCAGCCCCCTGGTGGGACAACAGGCCACCATATATTTT.

CDR3 sequence (DNA): TGTGCCAGTAGTATTCTGGACAGGGACAAAAACATTCAGTACTTC. Protein product: CASSILDRDKNIQYF. This chain links TRBV19 with TRBJ2-4; 8 bases map to TRBD1. Germline V gene data show CDR1 as LNHDA and CDR2 as SQIVND (reference sequence). The CDR3 consists of 15 residues. V was clipped by 3 bases and J by 3 bases; unmatched bases: 4.

This chain joins TRBV10-2 and TRBJ1-3; 8 bases line up with TRBD1. This CDR3 comprises 17 residues. In germline, CDR1 is WSHSY, CDR2 SAAADI. The J segment lost 0 bases and the V segment lost 4 bases, leaving 8 bases of the junction unmatched. The DNA of the CDR3 is TGCGCCAGCAGTGGAGGGGACAGGACTCGCTCTGGAAACACCATATATTTT. Amino acids: CASSGGDRTRSGNTIYF.

This clone came up a few times. Other DNA sequences in this sample translate to the same CDR3. The chain is built from TRBV30 and TRBJ2-7; weak D call: TRBD2 (6 bases). V was trimmed by 4 bases and J by 7 bases, leaving 17 bases between them. The CDR3 contains 13 residues. Germline CDR1 reads GTSNPN; CDR2 reads SVGIG (reference sequence). CDR3 region: CAWTPGELGEQYF. The CDR3 DNA reads TGTGCCTGGACCCCGGGGGAACTAGGGGAGCAGTACTTC. Using reference TRBV30 and TRBJ2-7 for the parts outside the CDR3, the full variable domain is SQTIHQWPATLVQPVGSPLSLECTVEGTSNPNLYWYRQAAGRGLQLLFYSVGIGQISSEVPQNLSASRPQDRQFILSSKKLLLSDSGFYLCAWTPGELGEQYFGPGTRLTVT.

The V and J genes are TRBV7-9 and TRBJ2-4, with TRBD1 identical over 7 bases. The germline CDR1 and CDR2 sequences are SEHNR and FQNEAQ (reference sequence). This CDR3 spans 15 amino acids. Trimming at V came to 5 bases and at J to 1 base, leaving 5 bases not matched to a gene. In DNA form, the CDR3 reads TGTGCCAGCAGCGCACAGACAGGGGCCAAAAACATTCAGTACTTC. Protein sequence: CASSAQTGAKNIQYF. The full variable domain, completed using reference TRBV7-9 and TRBJ2-4, is DTGVSQNPRHKITKRGQNVTFRCDPISEHNRLYWYRQTLGQGPEFLTYFQNEAQLEKSRLLSDRFSAERPKGSFSTLEIQRTEQGDSAMYLCASSAQTGAKNIQYFGAGTRLSVL.

V gene TRBV11-2 combines with J gene TRBJ2-7; 9 nucleotides agree with TRBD1. Losses at the gene ends were 5 bases for V and 1 base for J; bases not matched to a gene: 6. CDR1 and CDR2 from the germline V gene are SGHAT and FQNNGV. This CDR3 has 15 amino acids. CDR3 protein: CASSHGTGLSYEQYF. CDR3 nucleotide sequence: TGTGCCAGCAGCCACGGGACAGGGCTTTCCTACGAGCAGTACTTC.

This rearrangement joins TRBV7-2 to TRBJ2-5; D is unclear. The J call could be wrong; TRBJ2-7 is a better fit for the DNA end. CDR3 size: 12 residues. Looked up from germline, CDR1 is SGHTA and CDR2 is FQGNSA. This CDR3 reads CASSHGAYEQYF. CDR3 nucleotides: TGTGCCAGCAGCCATGGGGCCTACGAGCAGTACTTC.

The chain has TRBV29-1 and TRBJ2-1; 10 bases align to TRBD1. CDR3 length equals 16 residues. Trimming at V came to 5 bases and at J to 5 bases, leaving 12 bases not matched to a gene. Germline CDR1 is SQVTM and CDR2 is ANQGSEA. The CDR3 protein is CSVRTTGTGVNNEQFF. The CDR3 coding sequence is TGCAGCGTTCGCACGACCGGGACAGGGGTGAACAATGAGCAGTTCTTC.

In DNA form, the CDR3 reads TGTGCCAGCAGCTTGATATCGACCGGGGAGCTGTTTTTT. It yields the protein CASSLISTGELFF. The chain has TRBV5-4 and TRBJ2-2; D remains unclear. V was shortened by 1 base and J by 5 bases, with 6 bases between the two germline ends. This CDR3 is 13 amino acids long. Germline values: CDR1 SGHNT, CDR2 YYREEE (reference sequence).

The V gene is TRBV28, the J gene TRBJ2-3; D uncertain. Germline lookup yields CDR1 MDHEN and CDR2 SYDVKM. Trimming pared 5 bases from V and 1 base from J, leaving 10 bases between. The CDR3 spans 14 residues. The chain's CDR3 is CASSGATGTDTQYF. DNA of the CDR3: TGTGCCAGCAGTGGAGCCACCGGCACAGATACGCAGTATTTT.

The V call is TRBV6-1, the J call TRBJ2-1, with 12 positions matching TRBD1. The CDR3 runs to 16 residues. Germline values: CDR1 MNHNS, CDR2 SASEGT. Trimming at V came to 0 bases and at J to 10 bases, leaving 7 bases not matched to a gene. For the CDR3, the DNA is TGTGCCAGCAGTGAAGCCGTGGGACAGGGGGCGGGGGAGCAGTTCTTC. Encoded protein: CASSEAVGQGAGEQFF.

The chain combines TRBV5-1 with TRBJ2-2, with TRBD2 identical over 9 bases. The CDR3 contains 17 residues. CDR1 and CDR2 (germline): SGHRS, YFSETQ. J was trimmed by 4 bases and V by 3 bases; bases with no gene match: 10. The CDR3 DNA reads TGCGCCAGCAGCTCCGGTGTAGCGGGGGATCTCACCGGGGAGCTGTTTTTT. Translated, it gives CASSSGVAGDLTGELFF. Full variable domain (missing parts from reference TRBV5-1 and TRBJ2-2): KAGVTQTPRYLIKTRGQQVTLSCSPISGHRSVSWYQQTPGQGLQFLFEYFSETQRNKGNFPGRFSGRQFSNSRSEMNVSTLELGDSALYLCASSSGVAGDLTGELFFGEGSRLTVL.

The chain has TRBV6-5 and TRBJ2-7; TRBD1 is a possible D gene (6 bases). CDR3 length: 13 residues. V lost 5 bases and J 1 base, leaving 9 bases between the germline ends. Germline V gene lookup returns CDR1 MNHEY and CDR2 SVGAGI. The CDR3 nucleotides read TGTGCCAGCAGTGGGACACCGTCCTACGAGCAGTACTTC. It codes for CASSGTPSYEQYF.

The chain carries TRBV6-5 and TRBJ1-5; D call uncertain. This CDR3 has 11 residues. V lost 6 bases and J lost 10, with 10 bases in between. Germline assignment: CDR1 MNHEY and CDR2 SVGAGI. This CDR3 is CASSLTGPQHF. The CDR3 bases are TGTGCCAGCAGCCTAACGGGTCCCCAGCATTTT.

V gene TRBV7-9 combines with J gene TRBJ2-7; 11 positions match TRBD1. The CDR3 has 14 amino acids. Losses at the gene ends were 5 bases for V and 7 bases for J; bases not matched to a gene: 7. The germline V gene has CDR1 SEHNR and CDR2 FQNEAQ (reference sequence). As DNA, the CDR3 is TGTGCCAGCAGCCACGGACAGGGGGCCGAGGAGCAGTACTTC. Translating gives CASSHGQGAEEQYF.

The chain links TRBV19 to TRBJ2-7; 7 nucleotides line up with TRBD1. The V and J ends lost 4 bases and 3 bases, in that order; junction bases with no gene match: 6. The CDR3 contains 14 residues. The germline V gene encodes CDR1 LNHDA and CDR2 SQIVND (reference sequence). CDR3 nucleotides: TGTGCCAGTAGTAATCGGACAGGTCTCTACGAGCAGTACTTC. Its translation: CASSNRTGLYEQYF.

A few counts support this clone. This sequence joins TRBV19 and TRBJ1-1, with 11 bases identical to TRBD1. CDR3 length equals 14 residues. Germline V gene data show CDR1 as LNHDA and CDR2 as SQIVND (reference sequence). V was pared by 5 bases and J by 7 bases, with 6 bases of the junction left unmatched. The chain's CDR3 is CASSPGQGVGEAFF. The CDR3 DNA sequence: TGTGCCAGTAGTCCGGGACAGGGGGTGGGTGAAGCTTTCTTT.